The clone carrying this T cell receptor (beta chain) was recorded once. The entry originates in a study of blood T cell repertoires in COVID-19. Across the whole study: Some COVID-19 samples were acute and others convalescent; all came from the United States, Italy and Spain. T cells, B-cell-depleted T cells, or PBMCs provided the cDNA or gDNA that served as material.

Original data processing: Reference gene primer amplification in the assay estimated nucleated cell counts. TCRdb keeps only in-frame clones here, not all; method: immunoSEQ multiplex PCR. From that table come the V and J calls and clone size; the DNA was used to work out D and trimming. Of roughly 240,000 clones in the sample, approximately 84% were seen once. The CDR3 length is 15 residues. Germline-derived CDR1 and CDR2 are SGHTA and FQGNSA. Trimming removed 1 base at V and 6 bases at J, with 15 bases between. The gene calls are TRBV7-2 and TRBJ1-2; D call uncertain. The sequence came from a woman in her twenties or thirties who had recovered from COVID-19. Sequenced input: peripheral blood. Here the CDR3 DNA reads TGTGCCAGCAGCTTAGGCCAACTACAACTTCATGGCTACACCTTC. This gives the protein CASSLGQLQLHGYTF.